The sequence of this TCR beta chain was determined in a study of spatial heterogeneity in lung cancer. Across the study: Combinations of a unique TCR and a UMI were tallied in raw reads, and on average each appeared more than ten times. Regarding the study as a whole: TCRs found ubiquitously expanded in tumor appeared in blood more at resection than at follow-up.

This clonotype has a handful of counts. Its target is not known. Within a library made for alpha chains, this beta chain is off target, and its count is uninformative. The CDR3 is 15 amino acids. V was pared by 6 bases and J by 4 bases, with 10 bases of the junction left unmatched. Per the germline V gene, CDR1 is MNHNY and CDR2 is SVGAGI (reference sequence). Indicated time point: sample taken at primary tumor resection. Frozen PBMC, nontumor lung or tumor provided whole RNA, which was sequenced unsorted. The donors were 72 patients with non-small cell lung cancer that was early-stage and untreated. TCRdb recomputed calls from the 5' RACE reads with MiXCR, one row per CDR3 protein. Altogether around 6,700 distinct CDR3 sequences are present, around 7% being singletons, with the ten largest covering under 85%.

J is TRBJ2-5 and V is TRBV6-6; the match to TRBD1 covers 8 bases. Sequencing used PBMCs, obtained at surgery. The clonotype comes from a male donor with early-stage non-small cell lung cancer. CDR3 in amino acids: CASRDGQGSGETQYF. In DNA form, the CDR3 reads TGTGCCAGCAGAGACGGACAGGGTTCAGGAGAGACCCAGTACTTC.